Reported below is one TCR beta chain. Its matching antigen is unknown. The junction departs from germline at one end; a sequencing error may be responsible. This sample was included in a study of cytomegalovirus exposure and HLA in healthy donors. Study results and caveats: The authors confirmed in vitro that three CMV-associated chains were specific for CMV antigens.

Looked up from germline, CDR1 is SGHTA and CDR2 is FQGNSA. The CDR3 is made up of 15 amino acids. 60 Vbeta and 13 Jbeta primers were used in PCR. Libraries were prepared by immunoSEQ multiplex PCR; TCRdb keeps only in-frame clonotypes and omits some of them. The table lists about 180,000 clones, just under 80% of them singletons. The V gene is TRBV7-2, the J gene TRBJ2-4, with 8 bases aligning to TRBD2. This clonotype was obtained from a woman aged 45-59 years in good health and CMV-seropositive. The source material was PBMCs. CDR3 sequence: CASSLAAGAGNSQYF. CDR3 sequence (DNA): TGTGCCAGCAGCTTAGCAGCGGGAGCCGGAAACAGTCAGTACTTC.